This entry is about one T cell receptor beta chain. The antigen remains unidentified. Likely unrecorded immune exposures existed in these nominally healthy donors. The data derive from a study of cytomegalovirus exposure and HLA in healthy donors. Study findings and constraints: It was taken for granted in presence/absence analyses that sequencing depth across donors was roughly uniform. According to a later analysis, donors in an Asian-associated ancestry cluster reportedly had fewer N-insertions than the roughly 720-donor mean. In a later analysis, across HLA loci, associated TCR counts were highest for DRB1, lowest for HLA-C.

Amplification used 60 Vbeta primers and 13 Jbeta primers. The data were produced by immunoSEQ multiplex PCR, yet TCRdb's version contains in-frame clones alone and is incomplete. This table holds 100,000 to 150,000 clones, 65% to 80% found once. V was clipped by 3 bases and J by 3 bases; unmatched bases: 11. Germline CDR1 and CDR2: SGHDT and YYEEEE. The CDR3 sequence is 17 residues long. The sequence derives from a woman younger than 30 in good health and CMV-seronegative. Material: PBMCs. The chain links TRBV5-6 to TRBJ2-2; TRBD2 matches at 7 bases. The CDR3 protein is CASSWWSGNRYTGELFF. Written as DNA, the CDR3 is TGTGCCAGCAGCTGGTGGAGCGGGAATAGGTACACCGGGGAGCTGTTTTTT.